Reported below is one T cell receptor beta chain. No antigen is known for it. RNA transcripts were the template for amplifying TCR beta CDR3 regions. Carried out on the TCR CDR3, a first-round RT-PCR used the HTBI primer set. TCRdb processed the multiplex PCR reads anew with MiXCR; each CDR3 protein has one entry. The data contain about 720,000 distinct CDR3 sequences, about a sixth of them seen just once; the ten biggest clones take up 8.4%. This sample was taken from a study of T cells in Graves' hyperthyroidism and ophthalmopathy. Study-wide findings and caveats: Ophthalmopathy was model-predicted a median approximately 6.4 months pre-onset.

Sequences were obtained from blood. The clonotype was recovered from a young man with Graves' hyperthyroidism.

CDR3 DNA: TGTGCCAGTAGTAGGCAGGGTGCGAACGAGCAGTACTTC. Translated, it gives CASSRQGANEQYF. The chain combines TRBV19 with TRBJ2-7, with D perhaps TRBD1 (5 bases). Germline V gene lookup returns CDR1 LNHDA and CDR2 SQIVND (reference sequence). CDR3 length equals 13 residues. Trimming stripped 4 bases from V and 5 bases from J, with 12 bases between.